This is a list of T cell receptor beta chains from one sample in a study of T cells in tuberculosis. The method was immunoSEQ multiplex PCR; TCRdb's version includes in-frame clones alone and lacks a portion of them. The sample shows 30,000 to 35,000 clones, roughly nine tenths of them seen only once. Source material: PBMCs. These TCRs come from a donor aged 10 to 29 with latent tuberculosis or without tuberculosis infection. Each CDR3 is given with its conserved first and last residue. A D gene is named only where the DNA matches it firmly. Size tells how often a clone was seen (once, few, many) or the class of an expanded clone, and some rows leave it out.

j_call: TRBJ2-3
d_call: TRBD1
v_call: TRBV6-4
clone_size: few
cdr3_nt: TGTGCCAGCAGTGACTCGACAGGGGGGGCAGATACGCAGTATTTT
cdr3_aa: CASSDSTGGADTQYF

j_call: TRBJ2-1
d_call: TRBD2
v_call: TRBV28
clone_size: .
cdr3_nt: TGTGCCAGCAGTTTGAGGCTAGCGGGGGGCAATGAGCAGTTCTTC
cdr3_aa: CASSLRLAGGNEQFF

j_call: TRBJ2-7
d_call: .
v_call: TRBV7-9
clone_size: .
cdr3_nt: TGTGCCAGCAGCACTGCGGGGTCCAAGAGCCACGAGCAGTACTTC
cdr3_aa: CASSTAGSKSHEQYF

j_call: TRBJ1-5
d_call: .
v_call: TRBV7-9
clone_size: .
cdr3_nt: TGTGCCAGCAGCCCCCCAGGTTGGCAGGACTATCAGCCCCAGCATTTT
cdr3_aa: CASSPPGWQDYQPQHF

j_call: TRBJ2-7
d_call: TRBD2
v_call: TRBV7-2
clone_size: .
cdr3_nt: TGTGCCAGCAGCCCGGGACTAGCGGTCTACGAGCAGTACTTC
cdr3_aa: CASSPGLAVYEQYF

j_call: TRBJ1-5
d_call: .
v_call: TRBV28
clone_size: .
cdr3_nt: TGTGCCAGCAGTTTACAGGGAGGGAGCAATCAGCCCCAGCATTTT
cdr3_aa: CASSLQGGSNQPQHF

j_call: TRBJ1-1
d_call: .
v_call: TRBV28
clone_size: .
cdr3_nt: TGTGCCAGCAGCTTATACTCCAGGGGTGAAGCTTTCTTT
cdr3_aa: CASSLYSRGEAFF

j_call: TRBJ1-5
d_call: .
v_call: TRBV19
clone_size: .
cdr3_nt: TGTGCCAGTCGAAAGGCCCCTCGATTCGGAGGCAATCAGCCCCAGCATTTT
cdr3_aa: CASRKAPRFGGNQPQHF

j_call: TRBJ1-1
d_call: .
v_call: TRBV7-9
clone_size: .
cdr3_nt: TGTGCCAGCAGCTTAAAGGCGGTATCTTTAGCTTTCTTT
cdr3_aa: CASSLKAVSLAFF

j_call: TRBJ2-2
d_call: TRBD1
v_call: TRBV28
clone_size: .
cdr3_nt: TGTGCCAGCAGTTGGACAGGGGTCACCGGGGAGCTGTTTTTT
cdr3_aa: CASSWTGVTGELFF

j_call: TRBJ2-4
d_call: .
v_call: TRBV11-2
clone_size: .
cdr3_nt: TGTGCCAGCAGCTTAGATCTCCAAAACATTCAGTACTTC
cdr3_aa: CASSLDLQNIQYF

j_call: TRBJ1-1
d_call: .
v_call: TRBV30
clone_size: .
cdr3_nt: TGTGCCTGGAGTGACACCGGGTTTGTATCTAGGAACACTGAAGCTTTCTTT
cdr3_aa: CAWSDTGFVSRNTEAFF

j_call: TRBJ2-3
d_call: .
v_call: TRBV28
clone_size: .
cdr3_nt: TGTGCCAGCAGTTTATTAACAGTGGGCAGCACAGATACGCAGTATTTT
cdr3_aa: CASSLLTVGSTDTQYF

j_call: TRBJ2-7
d_call: TRBD2
v_call: TRBV19
clone_size: .
cdr3_nt: TGTGCCAGTAGAGGGCTAAGCGCGGGGGGCGACATCTACGAGCAGTACTTC
cdr3_aa: CASRGLSAGGDIYEQYF

j_call: TRBJ1-4
d_call: TRBD1
v_call: TRBV5-6
clone_size: .
cdr3_nt: TGTGCCAGCGACAGCTTTGACAGGGAAAACGAAAAACTGTTTTTT
cdr3_aa: CASDSFDRENEKLFF

j_call: TRBJ2-1
d_call: TRBD2
v_call: TRBV7-3
clone_size: .
cdr3_nt: TGTGCCAGCAGCTTAGGCCCGGGACTAGGATCAAATGAGCAGTTCTTC
cdr3_aa: CASSLGPGLGSNEQFF

j_call: TRBJ1-2
d_call: .
v_call: TRBV7-2
clone_size: once
cdr3_nt: TGTGCCAGCAGCTTCTCACCACAGGGCTATGGCTACACCTTC
cdr3_aa: CASSFSPQGYGYTF

j_call: TRBJ2-7
d_call: TRBD1
v_call: TRBV19
clone_size: .
cdr3_nt: TGTGCCAGTAGTATCGGACAGGACTTTACCTACGAGCAGTACTTC
cdr3_aa: CASSIGQDFTYEQYF

j_call: TRBJ2-5
d_call: .
v_call: TRBV20-1
clone_size: .
cdr3_nt: TGCAGTGCTAGACCCTACGAGACCCAGTACTTC
cdr3_aa: CSARPYETQYF

j_call: TRBJ2-7
d_call: .
v_call: TRBV19
clone_size: .
cdr3_nt: TGTGCCAGTAGTATGGCGGGAAACTCCTACGAGCAGTACTTC
cdr3_aa: CASSMAGNSYEQYF

j_call: TRBJ1-4
d_call: TRBD1
v_call: TRBV7-8
clone_size: .
cdr3_nt: TGTGCCAGCAGCTTAGCGGGACAGGGGGCGAATCGGGAAAAACTGTTTTTT
cdr3_aa: CASSLAGQGANREKLFF

j_call: TRBJ2-7
d_call: TRBD2
v_call: TRBV5-1
clone_size: .
cdr3_nt: TGCGCCAGCAGCTTAGAGAGCGGGGCCTACGAGCAGTACTTC
cdr3_aa: CASSLESGAYEQYF

j_call: TRBJ1-2
d_call: .
v_call: TRBV19
clone_size: .
cdr3_nt: TGTGCCAGTAGTACGCAGGGTGTACCTAACTATGGCTACACCTTC
cdr3_aa: CASSTQGVPNYGYTF

j_call: TRBJ2-1
d_call: TRBD2
v_call: TRBV28
clone_size: .
cdr3_nt: TGTGCCAGCAGTCTAGGCGCCCCGGGAGGGGGTGAGCAGTTCTTC
cdr3_aa: CASSLGAPGGGEQFF

j_call: TRBJ1-2
d_call: .
v_call: TRBV9
clone_size: .
cdr3_nt: TGTGCCAGCAGCGTAATATCAGGGTATGGCTACACCTTC
cdr3_aa: CASSVISGYGYTF

j_call: TRBJ2-7
d_call: .
v_call: TRBV20-1
clone_size: once
cdr3_nt: TGCAGTGCTAGCTCCTCCTACGAGCAGTACTTC
cdr3_aa: CSASSSYEQYF

j_call: TRBJ1-4
d_call: .
v_call: TRBV4-3
clone_size: few
cdr3_nt: TGCGCCAGCAGCCAAGCGCCAGGGATTAATGAAAAACTGTTTTTT
cdr3_aa: CASSQAPGINEKLFF

j_call: TRBJ2-5
d_call: TRBD2
v_call: TRBV7-7
clone_size: .
cdr3_nt: TGTGCCAGCAGTCAACTGGGACTACAAGAGACCCAGTACTTC
cdr3_aa: CASSQLGLQETQYF

j_call: TRBJ1-2
d_call: TRBD1
v_call: TRBV29-1
clone_size: .
cdr3_nt: TGCAGCGTTGAGGGACAGGTTTCTAACTATGGCTACACCTTC
cdr3_aa: CSVEGQVSNYGYTF

j_call: TRBJ2-4
d_call: .
v_call: TRBV19
clone_size: .
cdr3_nt: TGTGCCAGTAGTATAGTTGGGGGCGCCAAAAACATTCAGTACTTC
cdr3_aa: CASSIVGGAKNIQYF

j_call: TRBJ2-1
d_call: TRBD2
v_call: TRBV5-4
clone_size: .
cdr3_nt: TGTGCCAGCAGCCTCGGGACTAGCGGGAGAGCTTCCTACAATGAGCAGTTCTTC
cdr3_aa: CASSLGTSGRASYNEQFF

j_call: TRBJ1-3
d_call: TRBD1
v_call: TRBV29-1
clone_size: .
cdr3_nt: TGCAGCGTTGGGGGGACAGCTGGAAACACCATATATTTT
cdr3_aa: CSVGGTAGNTIYF

j_call: TRBJ2-7
d_call: .
v_call: TRBV7-2
clone_size: .
cdr3_nt: TGTGCCAGCAACTTAAGGGGCCAATCCTACGAGCAGTACTTC
cdr3_aa: CASNLRGQSYEQYF

j_call: TRBJ2-1
d_call: TRBD2
v_call: TRBV7-9
clone_size: .
cdr3_nt: TGTGCCAGCAGCCAAAGGTATTTGGGATCTAGCGGGAAACACAATGAGCAGTTCTTC
cdr3_aa: CASSQRYLGSSGKHNEQFF

j_call: TRBJ1-2
d_call: TRBD1
v_call: TRBV9
clone_size: .
cdr3_nt: TGTGCCAGCAGCGAGCGGGACAGGGGGAACTATGGCTACACCTTC
cdr3_aa: CASSERDRGNYGYTF

j_call: TRBJ1-1
d_call: .
v_call: TRBV28
clone_size: .
cdr3_nt: TGTGCCACCGACCCGGGCGGGGGGCTCGCCGAGAACACTGAAGCTTTCTTT
cdr3_aa: CATDPGGGLAENTEAFF

j_call: TRBJ1-2
d_call: .
v_call: TRBV7-9
clone_size: .
cdr3_nt: TGTGCCAGCAGCGTCCTAAAAGTACCCTATGGCTACACCTTC
cdr3_aa: CASSVLKVPYGYTF

j_call: TRBJ2-3
d_call: TRBD2
v_call: TRBV11-2
clone_size: .
cdr3_nt: TGTGCCAGCAGCTTAACGGGAGGCCCCCCGGATACGCAGTATTTT
cdr3_aa: CASSLTGGPPDTQYF

j_call: TRBJ2-5
d_call: TRBD2
v_call: TRBV13
clone_size: .
cdr3_nt: TGTGCCAGCAGCACTAGCGGGGGGGCTCTCGAGGAGACCCAGTACTTC
cdr3_aa: CASSTSGGALEETQYF

j_call: TRBJ1-1
d_call: .
v_call: TRBV21-1
clone_size: .
cdr3_nt: TGTGCCAGCAGCCCTACCCAACTGGCTTTCTTT
cdr3_aa: CASSPTQLAFF

j_call: TRBJ2-1
d_call: TRBD2
v_call: TRBV9
clone_size: .
cdr3_nt: TGTGCCAGCAGCGTAGTGGGAGGGTACAATGAGCAGTTCTTC
cdr3_aa: CASSVVGGYNEQFF

j_call: TRBJ2-1
d_call: .
v_call: TRBV5-6
clone_size: .
cdr3_nt: TGTGCCAGCAGCTGGGGACGACTAGGGGTCGGCGGGCATGAGCAGTTCTTC
cdr3_aa: CASSWGRLGVGGHEQFF

j_call: TRBJ2-7
d_call: .
v_call: TRBV14
clone_size: few
cdr3_nt: TGTGCCAGCAGCCAAGTAATTTCAGTAGCCCCCTACGAGCAGTACTTC
cdr3_aa: CASSQVISVAPYEQYF

j_call: TRBJ1-5
d_call: TRBD1
v_call: TRBV28
clone_size: once
cdr3_nt: TGTGCCAGCAGTTTCGTACAGGGGGATCAGCCCCAGCATTTT
cdr3_aa: CASSFVQGDQPQHF

j_call: TRBJ2-3
d_call: TRBD2
v_call: TRBV7-8
clone_size: .
cdr3_nt: TGTGCCAGCAGCGCCAGTAACGGACTAGCGGGAGTTGAGGCAGATACGCAGTATTTT
cdr3_aa: CASSASNGLAGVEADTQYF

j_call: TRBJ2-3
d_call: .
v_call: TRBV11-1
clone_size: .
cdr3_nt: TGTGCCAGCAGCTTAGCTAGCCCCGGCACAGATACGCAGTATTTT
cdr3_aa: CASSLASPGTDTQYF

j_call: TRBJ2-7
d_call: TRBD2
v_call: TRBV11-2
clone_size: .
cdr3_nt: TGTGCCAGCAGCTTAGCGGCGGGAGGGCAATACGAGCAGTACTTC
cdr3_aa: CASSLAAGGQYEQYF

j_call: TRBJ2-7
d_call: .
v_call: TRBV23-1
clone_size: .
cdr3_nt: TGCGCCAGCAGCCAATCTGGTCAGGGGCCCTCCATTCTATACGAGCAGTACTTC
cdr3_aa: CASSQSGQGPSILYEQYF